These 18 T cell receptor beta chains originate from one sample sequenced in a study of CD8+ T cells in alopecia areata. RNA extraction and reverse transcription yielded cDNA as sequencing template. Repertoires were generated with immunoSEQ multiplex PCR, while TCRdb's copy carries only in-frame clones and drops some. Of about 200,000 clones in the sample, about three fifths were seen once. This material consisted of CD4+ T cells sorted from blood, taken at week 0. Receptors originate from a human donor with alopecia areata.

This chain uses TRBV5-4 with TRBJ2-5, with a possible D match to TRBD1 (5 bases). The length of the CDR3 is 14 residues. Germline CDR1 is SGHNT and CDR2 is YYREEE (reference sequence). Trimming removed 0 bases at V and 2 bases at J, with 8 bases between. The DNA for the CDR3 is TGTGCCAGCAGCTTGGTTGGGGCTCAAGAGACCCAGTACTTC. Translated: CASSLVGAQETQYF.

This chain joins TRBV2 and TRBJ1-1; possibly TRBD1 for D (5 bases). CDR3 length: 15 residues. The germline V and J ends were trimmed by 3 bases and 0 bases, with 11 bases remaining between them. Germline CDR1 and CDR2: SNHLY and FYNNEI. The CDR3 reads CASSDGGGMNTEAFF. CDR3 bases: TGTGCCAGCAGTGATGGGGGGGGAATGAACACTGAAGCTTTCTTT.

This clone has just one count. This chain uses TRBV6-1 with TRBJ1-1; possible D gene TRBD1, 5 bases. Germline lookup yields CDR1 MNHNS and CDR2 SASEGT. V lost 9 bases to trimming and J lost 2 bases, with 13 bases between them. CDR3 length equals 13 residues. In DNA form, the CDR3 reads TGTGCCAGTGGGGTGGGGGACAACACTGAAGCTTTCTTT. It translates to CASGVGDNTEAFF.

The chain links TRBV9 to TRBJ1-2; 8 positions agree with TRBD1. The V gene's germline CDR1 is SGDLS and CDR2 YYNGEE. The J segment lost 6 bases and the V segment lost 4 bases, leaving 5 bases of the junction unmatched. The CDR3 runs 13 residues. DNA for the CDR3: TGTGCCAGCAGCCCCAGGGGGCCTAATGGCTACACCTTC. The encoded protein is CASSPRGPNGYTF.

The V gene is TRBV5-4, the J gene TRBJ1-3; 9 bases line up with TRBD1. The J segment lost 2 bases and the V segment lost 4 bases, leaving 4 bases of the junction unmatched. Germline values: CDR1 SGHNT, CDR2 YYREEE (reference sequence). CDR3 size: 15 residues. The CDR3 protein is CASSPRTGAGNTIYF. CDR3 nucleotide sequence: TGTGCCAGCAGCCCAAGGACAGGGGCTGGAAACACCATATATTTT.

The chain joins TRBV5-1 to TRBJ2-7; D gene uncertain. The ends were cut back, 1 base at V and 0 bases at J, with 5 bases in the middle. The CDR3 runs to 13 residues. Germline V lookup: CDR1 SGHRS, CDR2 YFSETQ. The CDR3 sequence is CASSLQSSYEQYF. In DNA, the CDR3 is TGCGCCAGCAGCTTGCAAAGCTCCTACGAGCAGTACTTC. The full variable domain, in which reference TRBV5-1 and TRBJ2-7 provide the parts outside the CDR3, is KAGVTQTPRYLIKTRGQQVTLSCSPISGHRSVSWYQQTPGQGLQFLFEYFSETQRNKGNFPGRFSGRQFSNSRSEMNVSTLELGDSALYLCASSLQSSYEQYFGPGTRLTVT.

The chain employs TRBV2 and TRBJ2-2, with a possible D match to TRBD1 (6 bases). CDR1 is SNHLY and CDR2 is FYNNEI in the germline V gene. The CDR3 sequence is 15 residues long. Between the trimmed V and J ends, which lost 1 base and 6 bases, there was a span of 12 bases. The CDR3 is CASSEVNRAAGELFF. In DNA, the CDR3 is TGTGCCAGCAGTGAAGTTAACAGGGCAGCCGGGGAGCTGTTTTTT.

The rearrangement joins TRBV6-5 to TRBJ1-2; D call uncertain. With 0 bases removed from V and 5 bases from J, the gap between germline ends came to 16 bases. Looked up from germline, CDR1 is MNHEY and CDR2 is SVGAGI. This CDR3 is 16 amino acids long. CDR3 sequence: CASSYSSPLLGYGYTF. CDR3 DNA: TGTGCCAGCAGTTACTCGTCCCCTCTCCTAGGGTATGGCTACACCTTC.

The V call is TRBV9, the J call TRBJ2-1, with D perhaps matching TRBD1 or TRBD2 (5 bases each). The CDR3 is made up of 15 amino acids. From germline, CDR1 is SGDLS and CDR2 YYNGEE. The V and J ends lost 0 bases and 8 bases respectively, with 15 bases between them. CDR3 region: CASSVVVGRGDEQFF. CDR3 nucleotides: TGTGCCAGCAGCGTAGTGGTGGGCCGGGGCGATGAGCAGTTCTTC. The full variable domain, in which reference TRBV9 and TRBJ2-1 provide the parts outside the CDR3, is DSGVTQTPKHLITATGQRVTLRCSPRSGDLSVYWYQQSLDQGLQFLIQYYNGEERAKGNILERFSAQQFPDLHSELNLSSLELGDSALYFCASSVVVGRGDEQFFGPGTRLTVL.

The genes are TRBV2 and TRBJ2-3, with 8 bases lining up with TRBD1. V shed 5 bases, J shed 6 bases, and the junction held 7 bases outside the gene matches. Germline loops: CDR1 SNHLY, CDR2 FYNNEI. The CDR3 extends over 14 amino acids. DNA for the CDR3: TGTGCCAGCAGTACCCAGGGGGCAAGTGATACGCAGTATTTT. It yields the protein CASSTQGASDTQYF.

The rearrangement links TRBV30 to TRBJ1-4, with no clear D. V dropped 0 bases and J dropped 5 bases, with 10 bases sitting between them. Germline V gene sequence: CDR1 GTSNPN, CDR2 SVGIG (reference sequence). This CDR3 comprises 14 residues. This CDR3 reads CAWSVPIQNEKLFF. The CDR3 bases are TGTGCCTGGAGTGTACCGATTCAGAATGAAAAACTGTTTTTT.

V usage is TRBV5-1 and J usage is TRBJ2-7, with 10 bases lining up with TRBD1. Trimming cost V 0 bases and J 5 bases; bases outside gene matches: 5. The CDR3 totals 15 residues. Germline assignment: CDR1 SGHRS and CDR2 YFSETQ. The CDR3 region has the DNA TGCGCCAGCAGCTTGGAGGGACAGGGGTTAGACGAGCAGTACTTC. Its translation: CASSLEGQGLDEQYF.

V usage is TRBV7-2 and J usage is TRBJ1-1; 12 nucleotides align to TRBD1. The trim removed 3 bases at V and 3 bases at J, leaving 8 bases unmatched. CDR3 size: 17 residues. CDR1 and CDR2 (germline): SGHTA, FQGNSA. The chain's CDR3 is CASSLLPGQGADTEAFF. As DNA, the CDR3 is TGTGCCAGCAGCTTGCTCCCGGGACAGGGGGCAGACACTGAAGCTTTCTTT. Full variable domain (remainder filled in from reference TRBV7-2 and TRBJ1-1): GAGVSQSPSNKVTEKGKDVELRCDPISGHTALYWYRQSLGQGLEFLIYFQGNSAPDKSGLPSDRFSAERTGGSVSTLTIQRTQQEDSAVYLCASSLLPGQGADTEAFFGQGTRLTVV.

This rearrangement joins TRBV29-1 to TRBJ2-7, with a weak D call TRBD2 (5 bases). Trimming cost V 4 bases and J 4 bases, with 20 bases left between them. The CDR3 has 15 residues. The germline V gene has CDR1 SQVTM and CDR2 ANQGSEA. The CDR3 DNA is TGCAGCGTTGTCGGGTCCTTTCCGAGGGAATACGAGCAGTACTTC. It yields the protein CSVVGSFPREYEQYF.

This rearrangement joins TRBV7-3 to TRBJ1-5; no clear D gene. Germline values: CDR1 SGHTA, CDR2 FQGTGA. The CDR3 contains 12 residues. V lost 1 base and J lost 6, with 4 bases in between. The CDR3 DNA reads TGTGCCAGCAGCTTAATGAGTCAGCCCCAGCATTTT. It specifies CASSLMSQPQHF.

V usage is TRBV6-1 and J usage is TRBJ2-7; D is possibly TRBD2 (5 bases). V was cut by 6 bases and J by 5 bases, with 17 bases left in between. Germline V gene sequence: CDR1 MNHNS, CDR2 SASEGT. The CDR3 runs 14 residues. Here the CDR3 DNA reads TGTGCCAGCAGCTCCTTGAGGGTAGGAAACGAGCAGTACTTC. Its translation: CASSSLRVGNEQYF.

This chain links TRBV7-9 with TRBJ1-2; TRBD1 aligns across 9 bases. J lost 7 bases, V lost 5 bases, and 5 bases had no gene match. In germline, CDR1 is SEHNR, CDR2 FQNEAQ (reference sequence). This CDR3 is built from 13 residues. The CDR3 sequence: CASSRTGDSGYTF. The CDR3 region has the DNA TGTGCCAGCAGCCGGACAGGGGATAGTGGCTACACCTTC.

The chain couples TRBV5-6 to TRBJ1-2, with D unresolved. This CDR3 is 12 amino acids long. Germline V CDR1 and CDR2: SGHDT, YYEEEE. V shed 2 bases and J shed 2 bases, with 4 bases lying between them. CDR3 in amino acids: CASSFRNYGYTF. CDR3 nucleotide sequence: TGTGCCAGCAGCTTTAGGAACTATGGCTACACCTTC.